Detailed here is one T cell receptor (beta chain). Its target is unknown. This sample stems from a study of T cells after yellow fever vaccination. At the level of the study: Preparation used SMART-Seq v4 Ultra Low Input for the low-cell-number fractions.

Study-level findings and limits: A secondary response was less intense yet reached its peak sooner, at day 5 versus 15. Abundant clonotypes (contaminants from the bulk population) could be present in FACS-sorted repertoires.

TCRdb reanalysed the 5' RACE reads using MiXCR and keeps one entry per CDR3 protein. This table holds some 350,000 distinct CDR3 sequences, 11% found once. Germline V gene data show CDR1 as DFQATT and CDR2 as SNEGSKA (reference sequence). V shed 4 bases and J 5 bases; nucleotides not matched to a gene: 4. This CDR3 has 12 amino acids. The input for sequencing was PBMCs, taken on the day of the first yellow fever vaccination. The TCR comes from a man between 18 and 35 years old who received the YFV17D yellow fever vaccine. This chain connects TRBV20-1 to TRBJ1-2, with 7 bases identical to TRBD1. CDR3 loop: CSATGGIYGYTF. The CDR3 nucleotides read TGCAGTGCTACAGGGGGGATTTATGGCTACACCTTC.